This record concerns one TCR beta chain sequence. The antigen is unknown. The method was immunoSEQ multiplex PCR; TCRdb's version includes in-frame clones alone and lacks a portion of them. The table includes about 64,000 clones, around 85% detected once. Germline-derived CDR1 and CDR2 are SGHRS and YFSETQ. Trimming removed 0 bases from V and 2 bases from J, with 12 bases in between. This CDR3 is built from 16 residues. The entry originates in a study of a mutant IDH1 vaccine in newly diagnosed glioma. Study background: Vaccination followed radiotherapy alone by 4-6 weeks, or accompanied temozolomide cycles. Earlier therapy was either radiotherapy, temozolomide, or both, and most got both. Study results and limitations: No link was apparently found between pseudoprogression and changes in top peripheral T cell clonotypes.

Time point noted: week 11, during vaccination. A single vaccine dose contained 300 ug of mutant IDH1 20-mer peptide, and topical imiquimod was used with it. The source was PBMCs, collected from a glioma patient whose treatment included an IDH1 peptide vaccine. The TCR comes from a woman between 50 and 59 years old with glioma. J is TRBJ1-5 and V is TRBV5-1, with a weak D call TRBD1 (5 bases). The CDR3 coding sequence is TGCGCCAGCAGCTTGGTCGGGGGGGACGGCAATCAGCCCCAGCATTTT. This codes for CASSLVGGDGNQPQHF.